Shown below are 21 T cell receptor beta chains from a single sample sequenced in a study of blood T cell repertoires in COVID-19. TCRdb's table, derived via immunoSEQ multiplex PCR, lists solely in-frame clones and lacks some. The table records 130,000 to 150,000 clones, 75% to 90% of them present only once. Sequencing input: peripheral blood. These receptors originate from a man at least 80 years old with acute or convalescent COVID-19.

There are a few counts of this clone. V is TRBV28 and J is TRBJ1-3; possible D gene TRBD1, 5 bases. This CDR3 region has 15 residues. V lost 5 bases and J lost 1, with 12 bases in between. The germline V gene encodes CDR1 MDHEN and CDR2 SYDVKM. CDR3 sequence: CASSTGGGSGNTIYF. CDR3 DNA sequence: TGTGCCAGCAGTACCGGCGGGGGGTCTGGAAACACCATATATTTT.

CDR3 nucleotide sequence: TGTGCCAGCAGCCAATGGTCTAGTCGCGGGACTCAAGAGACCCAGTACTTC. It specifies CASSQWSSRGTQETQYF. The V and J genes are TRBV3-1 (or the pseudogene TRBV3-2) and TRBJ2-5; a weak D match, TRBD2 (6 bases). The length of the CDR3 is 17 residues. The germline V gene has CDR1 LGHDT and CDR2 YNNKEL (reference sequence). V lost 2 bases to trimming and J lost 2 bases, with 18 bases between them.

This clone was seen a single time. V usage is TRBV5-6 and J usage is TRBJ1-1; no definite D call. V dropped 3 bases and J dropped 0 bases, with 12 bases sitting between them. In germline, CDR1 is SGHDT, CDR2 YYEEEE. This CDR3 region has 15 residues. CDR3 bases: TGTGCCAGCAGCTCGCGGTTTGCGATGAACACTGAAGCTTTCTTT. Protein product: CASSSRFAMNTEAFF.

Here the CDR3 DNA reads TGTGCCAGCAGCCAAGAGAACAGGGCTAATTCACCCCTCCACTTT. Encoded protein: CASSQENRANSPLHF. This chain joins TRBV3-1 (or the pseudogene TRBV3-2) and TRBJ1-6, with D perhaps TRBD1 (6 bases). The germline V and J ends were trimmed by 0 bases and 6 bases, with 9 bases remaining between them. The CDR3 is made up of 15 amino acids. Germline values: CDR1 LGHDT, CDR2 YNNKEL (reference sequence).

The rearrangement links TRBV5-1 to TRBJ2-2; D is unresolved. CDR3 length equals 16 residues. V was shortened by 6 bases and J by 3 bases, with 18 bases between the two germline ends. The germline gives CDR1 SGHRS, CDR2 YFSETQ. CDR3 bases: TGCGCCAGCATATTTCAACCAGGCGCAGACACCGGGGAGCTGTTTTTT. Amino acid sequence: CASIFQPGADTGELFF.

The chain recombines TRBV30 with TRBJ2-1; weak D call: TRBD1 (6 bases). Germline assignment: CDR1 GTSNPN and CDR2 SVGIG (reference sequence). The CDR3 covers 17 residues. Trimming cost V 2 bases and J 0 bases, with 17 bases left between them. This CDR3 is CAWSKWTARSSYNEQFF. The CDR3 region has the DNA TGTGCCTGGAGTAAATGGACAGCGCGGAGCTCCTACAATGAGCAGTTCTTC.

The gene calls are TRBV7-2 and TRBJ2-2; 7 bases are shared with TRBD1. J gave up 0 bases and V 5 bases, and 3 bases lay outside the gene matches. Germline CDR1 SGHTA, CDR2 FQGNSA. There are 15 residues in the CDR3. CDR3 DNA: TGTGCCAGCAGCCGGGGACAGTCGAACACCGGGGAGCTGTTTTTT. Translation: CASSRGQSNTGELFF.

The chain links TRBV19 to TRBJ2-3, with D perhaps matching TRBD2 (5 bases). The CDR3 length is 13 residues. The V gene's germline CDR1 is LNHDA and CDR2 SQIVND (reference sequence). V was clipped by 5 bases and J by 3 bases, with 9 bases between them. The CDR3 spells CASSVLATDTQYF. CDR3 DNA sequence: TGTGCCAGTAGTGTGCTAGCTACAGATACGCAGTATTTT. Supplemented by reference TRBV19 and TRBJ2-3, the full variable domain reads DGGITQSPKYLFRKEGQNVTLSCEQNLNHDAMYWYRQDPGQGLRLIYYSQIVNDFQKGDIAEGYSVSREKKESFPLTVTSAQKNPTAFYLCASSVLATDTQYFGPGTRLTVL.

Concerning this clone: The junction differs from germline at one of its ends, possibly a read error. V is TRBV9 and J is TRBJ2-1; D gene uncertain. This CDR3 is 13 amino acids long. Germline V CDR1 and CDR2: SGDLS, YYNGEE. The CDR3 here is CASSVGSDNEQFF. The CDR3 DNA sequence: TGTGCCAGCAGCGTGGGCTCCGACAATGAGCAGTTCTTC.

The V call is TRBV28, the J call TRBJ1-1; D remains ambiguous. The CDR3 is made up of 13 amino acids. CDR1 is MDHEN and CDR2 is SYDVKM in the germline V gene. V was shortened by 2 bases and J by 6 bases, with 10 bases between the two germline ends. The CDR3: CASSLSGVPEAFF. In DNA, the CDR3 is TGTGCCAGCAGTTTAAGCGGGGTCCCTGAAGCTTTCTTT.

This clone was seen only once. The chain couples TRBV19 to TRBJ1-5, with D possibly TRBD1 on 6 matching bases. Germline V gives CDR1 LNHDA, CDR2 SQIVND (reference sequence). V was shortened by 5 bases and J by 2 bases, with 13 bases between the two germline ends. The CDR3 length is 15 residues. The CDR3 protein is CASSPGGGGNQPQHF. The CDR3 DNA sequence: TGTGCCAGTAGTCCCGGGGGGGGCGGCAATCAGCCCCAGCATTTT.

The DNA of the CDR3 is TGCAGCGTTGCACTAGCAGTAACCTACGAGCAGTACTTC. Its translation: CSVALAVTYEQYF. The V call is TRBV29-1, the J call TRBJ2-7; tentatively, D is TRBD2 (6 bases). The CDR3 runs 13 residues. CDR1 is SQVTM and CDR2 is ANQGSEA in the germline V gene. The ends were cut back, 4 bases at V and 2 bases at J, with 12 bases in the middle.

This chain uses TRBV28 with TRBJ2-7; 9 bases agree with TRBD2. The junction had 6 bases not matched to a gene; V was cut back by 3 bases and J by 0 bases. The CDR3 has 16 residues. The germline gives CDR1 MDHEN, CDR2 SYDVKM. CDR3 amino acids: CASSFAATSGSYEQYF. The CDR3 bases are TGTGCCAGCAGTTTCGCCGCGACTAGCGGCTCCTACGAGCAGTACTTC. The full variable domain, its missing parts supplied by reference TRBV28 and TRBJ2-7, is DVKVTQSSRYLVKRTGEKVFLECVQDMDHENMFWYRQDPGLGLRLIYFSYDVKMKEKGDIPEGYSVSREKKERFSLILESASTNQTSMYLCASSFAATSGSYEQYFGPGTRLTVT.

Regarding this clone: The junction departs from germline at one end; a sequencing error may be responsible. The chain joins TRBV7-9 to TRBJ2-7; 14 positions agree with TRBD2. The CDR3 totals 17 residues. Germline assignment: CDR1 SEHNR and CDR2 FQNEAQ (reference sequence). The CDR3 bases are TGTGCCAGCAGCCCGAAGGGACTAGCGGGAGTCTCCGACGAGCAGTACTTC. It translates to CASSPKGLAGVSDEQYF. Full variable domain (missing parts from reference TRBV7-9 and TRBJ2-7): DTGVSQNPRHKITKRGQNVTFRCDPISEHNRLYWYRQTLGQGPEFLTYFQNEAQLEKSRLLSDRFSAERPKGSFSTLEIQRTEQGDSAMYLCASSPKGLAGVSDEQYFGPGTRLTVT.

The V gene is TRBV5-6, the J gene TRBJ2-1, with D possibly being TRBD2 (6 bases). V was trimmed by 4 bases and J by 7 bases, leaving 12 bases between them. The CDR3 consists of 13 residues. Germline assignment: CDR1 SGHDT and CDR2 YYEEEE. The CDR3 DNA follows: TGTGCCAGCAGCGAGCGGGCCCTGAATGAGCAGTTCTTC. Residues: CASSERALNEQFF.

A few counts support this clone. The rearrangement links TRBV3-1 (or the pseudogene TRBV3-2) to TRBJ2-1; 11 positions agree with TRBD2. V shed 4 bases, J shed 6 bases, and the junction held 5 bases outside the gene matches. The CDR3 spans 15 residues. From germline, CDR1 is LGHDT and CDR2 YNNKEL (reference sequence). CDR3 coding DNA: TGTGCCAGCAGCCCCACTAGCGGGAGTGTCAATGAGCAGTTCTTC. Translating gives CASSPTSGSVNEQFF.

This chain uses TRBV30 with TRBJ1-1, with D maybe TRBD1 (5 bases). Germline CDR1 reads GTSNPN; CDR2 reads SVGIG (reference sequence). CDR3 length equals 15 residues. V shed 1 base and J shed 1 base, with 13 bases lying between them. The CDR3 nucleotides read TGTGCCTGGAGTGACCAGGGTAGGGCGAACACTGAAGCTTTCTTT. Amino acid sequence: CAWSDQGRANTEAFF.

The genes are TRBV27 and TRBJ2-5, with TRBD1 identical over 9 bases. CDR1 is MNHEY, CDR2 SMNVEV, per germline (reference sequence). The CDR3 extends over 15 amino acids. The V segment lost 4 bases and the J segment 5 bases; nucleotides outside the gene matches: 8. The CDR3, as DNA: TGTGCCAGCAGTTCCCCGGGACAGGGAGGCGAGACCCAGTACTTC. Residues: CASSSPGQGGETQYF.

This clone was counted between two and nine times. This sequence joins TRBV4-1 and TRBJ1-2; 7 bases fit TRBD1. CDR1 MGHRA and CDR2 YSYEKL come from the germline V gene. The V segment lost 4 bases and the J segment 0 bases; nucleotides outside the gene matches: 5. There are 15 residues in the CDR3. In DNA form, the CDR3 reads TGCGCCAGCAGCCTGGGACAGCTATCTAACTATGGCTACACCTTC. This gives the protein CASSLGQLSNYGYTF.

This chain links TRBV6-5 with TRBJ2-5, with no clear D. The ends were cut back, 0 bases at V and 3 bases at J, with 11 bases in the middle. This CDR3 region has 15 residues. In germline, CDR1 is MNHEY, CDR2 SVGAGI. The CDR3 coding sequence is TGTGCCAGCAGTTACTCGATAATTCAGGAAGAGACCCAGTACTTC. This translates into CASSYSIIQEETQYF.

The J gene is TRBJ2-7, the V gene TRBV7-3; D may be TRBD2 (6 bases). With 6 bases removed from V and 5 bases from J, the gap between germline ends came to 14 bases. Germline lookup yields CDR1 SGHTA and CDR2 FQGTGA. This CDR3 is built from 13 residues. CDR3 amino acids: CASSWRARDEQYF. CDR3 bases: TGTGCCAGCAGTTGGAGGGCCAGAGACGAGCAGTACTTC.